This T cell receptor (beta chain) was captured by sequencing in a study of T cell repertoires in cytomegalovirus infection. Study information: It was recently identified HLA-C-restricted and well-studied HLA-B-restricted CMV epitopes that the study used. Public TCR beta signature analysis indicated the presence of both CMV infection and matching HLA type. Points from the study as a whole: Based on cumulative public TCR beta family frequency, carriers of CMV plus the relevant HLA were identified. It was HLA-C-restricted CMV-specific TCR beta clonotypes that dominated the response ex vivo.

The CDR3 spans 14 residues. V lost 3 bases and J lost 8, with 14 bases in between. Germline V gene sequence: CDR1 MNHEY, CDR2 SMNVEV (reference sequence). This clonotype was detected a few times. What it recognizes is unknown. One entry per CDR3 protein, called by TCRdb with MiXCR from the reads. The sample lists 800,000 to 950,000 distinct CDR3 sequences, 32% occurring once. This specimen was cultured CD8+ T cells from PBMCs, taken from culture after CMV antigen stimulation. V is TRBV27 and J is TRBJ1-3; no clear D gene. This TCR derives from a human donor in good health (CMV status not recorded). Some clones in this sample may be carry-over from other donors' samples. CDR3 coding DNA: TGTGCCAGCAGTTTCGGTATCCAGTCGGACACCATATATTTT. Translated: CASSFGIQSDTIYF.